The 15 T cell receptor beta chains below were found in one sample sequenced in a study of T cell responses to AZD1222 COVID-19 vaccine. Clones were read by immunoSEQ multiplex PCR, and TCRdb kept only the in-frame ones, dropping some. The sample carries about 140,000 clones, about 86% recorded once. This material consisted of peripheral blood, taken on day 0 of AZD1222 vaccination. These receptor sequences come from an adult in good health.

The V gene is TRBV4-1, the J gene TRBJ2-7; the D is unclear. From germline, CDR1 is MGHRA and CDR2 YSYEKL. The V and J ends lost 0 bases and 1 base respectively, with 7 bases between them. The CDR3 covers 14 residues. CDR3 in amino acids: CASSQEPDSYEQYF. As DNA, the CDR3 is TGCGCCAGCAGCCAAGAACCTGATTCCTACGAGCAGTACTTC.

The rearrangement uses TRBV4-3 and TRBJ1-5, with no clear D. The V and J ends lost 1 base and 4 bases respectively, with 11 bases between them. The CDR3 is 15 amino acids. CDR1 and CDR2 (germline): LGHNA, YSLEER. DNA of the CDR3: TGCGCCAGCAGCCAAGTTTTGCAGGATAATCAGCCCCAGCATTTT. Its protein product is CASSQVLQDNQPQHF.

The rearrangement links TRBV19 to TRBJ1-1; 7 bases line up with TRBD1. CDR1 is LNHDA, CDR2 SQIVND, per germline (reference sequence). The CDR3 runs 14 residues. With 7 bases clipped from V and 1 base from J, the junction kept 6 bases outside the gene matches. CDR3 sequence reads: CASTLRQGNTEAFF. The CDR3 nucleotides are TGTGCCAGTACCCTAAGACAGGGGAACACTGAAGCTTTCTTT.

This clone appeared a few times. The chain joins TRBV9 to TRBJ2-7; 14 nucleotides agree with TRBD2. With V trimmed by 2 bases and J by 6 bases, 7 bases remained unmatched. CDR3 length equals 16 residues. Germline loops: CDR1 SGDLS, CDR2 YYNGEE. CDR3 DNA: TGTGCCAGCAGCGTGGGCGGACTAGCGGGAGGTAGCGAGCAGTACTTC. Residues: CASSVGGLAGGSEQYF.

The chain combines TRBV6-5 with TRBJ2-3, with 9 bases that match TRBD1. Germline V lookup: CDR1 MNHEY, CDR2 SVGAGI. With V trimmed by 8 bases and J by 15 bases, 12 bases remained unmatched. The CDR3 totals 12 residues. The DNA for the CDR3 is TGTGCCAGCGGGAGTTCGGACAGGGGAGATTATTTT. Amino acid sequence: CASGSSDRGDYF.

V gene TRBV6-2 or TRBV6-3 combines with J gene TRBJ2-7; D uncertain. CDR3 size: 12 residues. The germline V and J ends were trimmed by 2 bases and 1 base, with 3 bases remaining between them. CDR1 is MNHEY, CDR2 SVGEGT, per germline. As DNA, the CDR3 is TGTGCCAGCAGTTACATTTCCTACGAGCAGTACTTC. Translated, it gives CASSYISYEQYF.

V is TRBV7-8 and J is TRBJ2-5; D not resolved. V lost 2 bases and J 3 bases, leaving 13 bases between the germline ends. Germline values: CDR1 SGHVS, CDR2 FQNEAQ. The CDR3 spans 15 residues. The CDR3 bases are TGTGCCAGCAGCTTACCCAGAGGAGAAAAAGAGACCCAGTACTTC. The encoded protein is CASSLPRGEKETQYF. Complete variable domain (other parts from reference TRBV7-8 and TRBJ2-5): GAGVSQSPRYKVAKRGQDVALRCDPISGHVSLFWYQQALGQGPEFLTYFQNEAQLDKSGLPSDRFFAERPEGSVSTLKIQRTQQEDSAVYLCASSLPRGEKETQYFGPGTRLLVL.

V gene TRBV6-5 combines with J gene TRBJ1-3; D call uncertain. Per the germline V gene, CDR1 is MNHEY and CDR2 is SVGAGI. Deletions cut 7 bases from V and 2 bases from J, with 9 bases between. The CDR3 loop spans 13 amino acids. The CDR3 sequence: CASKVTTGNTIYF. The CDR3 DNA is TGTGCCAGCAAGGTGACAACTGGAAACACCATATATTTT.

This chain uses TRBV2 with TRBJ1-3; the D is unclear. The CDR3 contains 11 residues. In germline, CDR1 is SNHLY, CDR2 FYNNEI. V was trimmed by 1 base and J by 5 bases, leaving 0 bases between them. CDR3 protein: CASSEGNTIYF. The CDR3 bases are TGTGCCAGCAGTGAAGGAAACACCATATATTTT.

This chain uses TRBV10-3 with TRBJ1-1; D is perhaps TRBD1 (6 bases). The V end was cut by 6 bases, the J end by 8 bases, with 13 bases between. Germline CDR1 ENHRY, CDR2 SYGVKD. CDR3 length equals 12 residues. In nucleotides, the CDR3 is TGTGCCATCAGAGCCACCGGGACAGAAGCTTTCTTT. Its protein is CAIRATGTEAFF.

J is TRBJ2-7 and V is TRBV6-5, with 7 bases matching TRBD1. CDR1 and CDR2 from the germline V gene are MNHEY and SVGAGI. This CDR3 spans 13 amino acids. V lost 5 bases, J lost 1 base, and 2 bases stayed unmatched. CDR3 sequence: CASSKGQSYEQYF. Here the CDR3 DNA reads TGTGCCAGCAGTAAGGGACAGTCCTACGAGCAGTACTTC.

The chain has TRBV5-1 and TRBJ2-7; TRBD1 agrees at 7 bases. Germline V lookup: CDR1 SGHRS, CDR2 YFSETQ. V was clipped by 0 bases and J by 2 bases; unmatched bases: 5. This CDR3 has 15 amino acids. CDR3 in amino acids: CASSLGTGLAYEQYF. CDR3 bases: TGCGCCAGCAGCTTGGGGACAGGACTCGCCTACGAGCAGTACTTC.

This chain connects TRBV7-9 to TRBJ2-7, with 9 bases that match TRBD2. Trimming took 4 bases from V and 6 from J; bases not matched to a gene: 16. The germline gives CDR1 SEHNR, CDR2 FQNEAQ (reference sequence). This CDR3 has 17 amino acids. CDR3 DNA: TGTGCCAGCAGCTCCCCTTCTCGGGTAGCGGGAGTAGGCGAGCAGTACTTC. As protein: CASSSPSRVAGVGEQYF.

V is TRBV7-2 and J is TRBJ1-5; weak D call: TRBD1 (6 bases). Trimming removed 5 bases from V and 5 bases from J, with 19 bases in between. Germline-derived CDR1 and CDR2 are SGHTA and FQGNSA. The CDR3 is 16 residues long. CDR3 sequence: CASSQPRGGSDQPQHF. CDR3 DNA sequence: TGTGCCAGCAGCCAGCCCAGGGGCGGAAGTGATCAGCCCCAGCATTTT.

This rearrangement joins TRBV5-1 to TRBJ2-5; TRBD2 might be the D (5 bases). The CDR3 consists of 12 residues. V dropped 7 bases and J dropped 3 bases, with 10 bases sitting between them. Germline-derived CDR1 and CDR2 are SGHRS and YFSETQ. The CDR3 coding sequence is TGCGCCAGCTCTGCGGGCGAAGAGACCCAGTACTTC. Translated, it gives CASSAGEETQYF. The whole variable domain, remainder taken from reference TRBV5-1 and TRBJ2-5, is KAGVTQTPRYLIKTRGQQVTLSCSPISGHRSVSWYQQTPGQGLQFLFEYFSETQRNKGNFPGRFSGRQFSNSRSEMNVSTLELGDSALYLCASSAGEETQYFGPGTRLLVL.